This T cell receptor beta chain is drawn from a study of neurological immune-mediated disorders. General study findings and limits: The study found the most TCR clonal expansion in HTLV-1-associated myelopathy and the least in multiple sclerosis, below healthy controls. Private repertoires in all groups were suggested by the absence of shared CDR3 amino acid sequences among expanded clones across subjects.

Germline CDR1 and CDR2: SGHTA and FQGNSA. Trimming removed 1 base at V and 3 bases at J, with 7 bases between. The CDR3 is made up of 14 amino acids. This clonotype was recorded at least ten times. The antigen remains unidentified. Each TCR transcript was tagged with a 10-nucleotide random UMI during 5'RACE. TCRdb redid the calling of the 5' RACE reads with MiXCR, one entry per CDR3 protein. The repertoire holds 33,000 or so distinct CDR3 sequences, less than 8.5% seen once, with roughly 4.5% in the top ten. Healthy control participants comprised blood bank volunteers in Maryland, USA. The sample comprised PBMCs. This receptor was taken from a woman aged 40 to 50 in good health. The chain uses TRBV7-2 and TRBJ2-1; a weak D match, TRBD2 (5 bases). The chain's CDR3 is CASSLVRGYNEQFF. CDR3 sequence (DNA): TGTGCCAGCAGCTTAGTCCGGGGCTACAATGAGCAGTTCTTC.